A selection of T cell receptor beta chains follows, all from one sample in a study of OX40 agonist ivuxolimab in advanced cancers. TCRdb keeps only in-frame clones here, not all; method: immunoSEQ multiplex PCR. The table records roughly 48,000 clones, roughly 89% of them present only once. The specimen was CD4+ or CD8+ T cells sorted from blood, collected in a trial of the OX40 agonist ivuxolimab. The receptors were gathered from an adult with an advanced solid tumor such as melanoma, head and neck, liver or kidney cancer. CDR3s include the opening cysteine and the closing phenylalanine or tryptophan. The D gene is left open where the match is weak. Clone size is given for some rows only: seen once, a few or many times, or a class if the clone is expanded.

len: 17; d_gene: NA; j_gene: TRBJ2-7; abundance: once; v_gene: TRBV7-6; CDR3aa: CASSLESPRDGVYEQYF; CDR3nt: TGTGCCAGCAGCTTAGAATCTCCCAGGGACGGGGTCTACGAGCAGTACTTC
len: 13; d_gene: NA; j_gene: TRBJ2-5; abundance: NA; v_gene: TRBV28; CDR3aa: CASSPTGSETQYF; CDR3nt: TGTGCCAGCAGCCCTACAGGGTCCGAGACCCAGTACTTC
len: 13; d_gene: NA; j_gene: TRBJ2-5; abundance: once; v_gene: TRBV9; CDR3aa: CASSVAIAETQYF; CDR3nt: TGTGCCAGCAGCGTAGCAATAGCTGAGACCCAGTACTTC
len: 18; d_gene: TRBD1; j_gene: TRBJ2-2; abundance: NA; v_gene: TRBV28; CDR3aa: CASSPPRGQGTPTGELFF; CDR3nt: TGTGCCAGCAGCCCTCCTAGAGGACAGGGAACCCCAACCGGGGAGCTGTTTTTT
len: 14; d_gene: NA; j_gene: TRBJ1-3; abundance: once; v_gene: TRBV29-1; CDR3aa: CSVSGQTSGNTIYF; CDR3nt: TGCAGCGTCAGCGGACAGACGTCTGGAAACACCATATATTTT
len: 13; d_gene: NA; j_gene: TRBJ1-1; abundance: NA; v_gene: TRBV28; CDR3aa: CASSFLGGAEAFF; CDR3nt: TGTGCCAGCAGTTTTCTGGGTGGGGCTGAAGCTTTCTTT
len: 12; d_gene: NA; j_gene: TRBJ1-5; abundance: NA; v_gene: TRBV27; CDR3aa: CASSSENQPQHF; CDR3nt: TGTGCCAGCAGTTCTGAAAATCAGCCCCAGCATTTT
len: 14; d_gene: NA; j_gene: TRBJ2-7; abundance: NA; v_gene: TRBV29-1; CDR3aa: CSVELPDRNYEQYF; CDR3nt: TGCAGCGTTGAGTTACCCGACAGAAACTACGAGCAGTACTTC
len: 14; d_gene: NA; j_gene: TRBJ2-6; abundance: NA; v_gene: TRBV27; CDR3aa: CASTPPVWANVLTF; CDR3nt: TGTGCCAGCACCCCCCCGGTTTGGGCCAACGTCCTGACTTTC
len: 13; d_gene: NA; j_gene: TRBJ1-4; abundance: NA; v_gene: TRBV11-2; CDR3aa: CASSHPGFEKLFF; CDR3nt: TGTGCCAGCAGTCACCCGGGTTTTGAAAAACTGTTTTTT
len: 14; d_gene: NA; j_gene: TRBJ1-5; abundance: NA; v_gene: TRBV19; CDR3aa: CASTPGGDYQPQHF; CDR3nt: TGTGCCAGTACCCCCGGGGGCGACTATCAGCCCCAGCATTTT
len: 14; d_gene: NA; j_gene: TRBJ1-1; abundance: NA; v_gene: TRBV5-1; CDR3aa: CASSLDGEPTEAFF; CDR3nt: TGCGCCAGCAGCTTGGACGGGGAGCCCACTGAAGCTTTCTTT
len: 16; d_gene: TRBD2; j_gene: TRBJ2-3; abundance: NA; v_gene: TRBV10-3; CDR3aa: CAISIDSSGGADTQYF; CDR3nt: TGTGCCATCAGCATCGACTCTAGCGGGGGGGCGGATACGCAGTATTTT
len: 14; d_gene: NA; j_gene: TRBJ1-1; abundance: NA; v_gene: TRBV5-6; CDR3aa: CASSLDYSGTEAFF; CDR3nt: TGTGCCAGCAGCTTGGACTACTCGGGAACTGAAGCTTTCTTT
len: 14; d_gene: TRBD1; j_gene: TRBJ2-7; abundance: NA; v_gene: TRBV5-5; CDR3aa: CASSFPQGSYEQYF; CDR3nt: TGTGCCAGCAGCTTCCCACAGGGGTCCTACGAGCAGTACTTC
len: 17; d_gene: NA; j_gene: TRBJ2-6; abundance: NA; v_gene: TRBV7-9; CDR3aa: CASSFSGGAPGANVLTF; CDR3nt: TGTGCCAGCAGCTTTTCCGGGGGAGCTCCTGGGGCCAACGTCCTGACTTTC
len: 14; d_gene: TRBD2; j_gene: TRBJ2-1; abundance: NA; v_gene: TRBV7-9; CDR3aa: CASSLGGGTNEQFF; CDR3nt: TGTGCCAGCAGCTTAGGCGGGGGGACGAATGAGCAGTTCTTC
len: 15; d_gene: NA; j_gene: TRBJ1-3; abundance: NA; v_gene: TRBV9; CDR3aa: CASSALLGSGNTIYF; CDR3nt: TGTGCCAGCAGCGCCCTACTCGGCTCTGGAAACACCATATATTTT
len: 12; d_gene: NA; j_gene: TRBJ1-2; abundance: NA; v_gene: TRBV7-9; CDR3aa: CASSPGENGYTF; CDR3nt: TGTGCCAGCAGCCCGGGCGAGAATGGCTACACCTTC
len: 18; d_gene: NA; j_gene: TRBJ2-1; abundance: NA; v_gene: TRBV12-5; CDR3aa: CASGLEDLGPIGNNEQFF; CDR3nt: TGTGCTAGTGGTTTGGAGGACCTGGGGCCCATCGGAAACAATGAGCAGTTCTTC
len: 15; d_gene: NA; j_gene: TRBJ2-7; abundance: NA; v_gene: TRBV28; CDR3aa: CASSPTGLRPYEQYF; CDR3nt: TGTGCCAGCAGTCCCACCGGGTTACGACCCTACGAGCAGTACTTC
len: 13; d_gene: NA; j_gene: TRBJ2-1; abundance: NA; v_gene: TRBV5-8; CDR3aa: CATRPGSYNEQFF; CDR3nt: TGTGCCACCCGACCGGGTTCCTACAATGAGCAGTTCTTC
len: 15; d_gene: NA; j_gene: TRBJ2-7; abundance: NA; v_gene: TRBV27; CDR3aa: CASSLRGQVSYEQYF; CDR3nt: TGTGCCAGCAGTTTAAGGGGACAAGTTTCTTACGAGCAGTACTTC
len: 15; d_gene: NA; j_gene: TRBJ2-7; abundance: NA; v_gene: TRBV7-9; CDR3aa: CASSLGAGAENEQYF; CDR3nt: TGTGCCAGCAGCTTAGGGGCCGGGGCCGAGAACGAGCAGTACTTC
len: 14; d_gene: NA; j_gene: TRBJ1-1; abundance: NA; v_gene: TRBV5-4; CDR3aa: CASSFRQGDSEAFF; CDR3nt: TGTGCCAGCAGCTTTCGGCAGGGTGATTCTGAAGCTTTCTTT
len: 14; d_gene: NA; j_gene: TRBJ1-2; abundance: few; v_gene: TRBV21-1; CDR3aa: CASSESGGDYGYTF; CDR3nt: TGTGCCAGCAGCGAGTCAGGGGGAGATTATGGCTACACCTTC
len: 14; d_gene: NA; j_gene: TRBJ2-5; abundance: NA; v_gene: TRBV5-1; CDR3aa: CASSLVAAQETQYF; CDR3nt: TGCGCCAGCAGCTTGGTGGCGGCTCAAGAGACCCAGTACTTC
len: 17; d_gene: TRBD1; j_gene: TRBJ1-2; abundance: NA; v_gene: TRBV5-6; CDR3aa: CASSPEFDRGPNYGYTF; CDR3nt: TGTGCCAGCAGCCCCGAATTTGACAGGGGCCCTAACTATGGCTACACCTTC
len: 15; d_gene: NA; j_gene: TRBJ1-4; abundance: NA; v_gene: TRBV12-2; CDR3aa: CASRLRRPTNEKLFF; CDR3nt: TGTGCAAGTCGCCTCCGACGGCCAACTAATGAAAAACTGTTTTTT
len: 16; d_gene: NA; j_gene: TRBJ1-4; abundance: once; v_gene: TRBV6-5; CDR3aa: CASSYSSGRWDEKLFF; CDR3nt: TGTGCCAGCAGTTACTCGTCAGGGCGCTGGGATGAAAAACTGTTTTTT
len: 14; d_gene: TRBD2; j_gene: TRBJ2-7; abundance: NA; v_gene: TRBV27; CDR3aa: CASSFQRGGYEQYF; CDR3nt: TGTGCCAGCAGTTTCCAGCGGGGGGGCTACGAGCAGTACTTC
len: 14; d_gene: NA; j_gene: TRBJ2-3; abundance: NA; v_gene: TRBV7-9; CDR3aa: CASSLTAGGDTQYF; CDR3nt: TGTGCCAGCAGCTTAACCGCGGGTGGAGATACGCAGTATTTT
len: 15; d_gene: TRBD1; j_gene: TRBJ1-3; abundance: NA; v_gene: TRBV7-9; CDR3aa: CASSLVQGAGNTIYF; CDR3nt: TGTGCCAGCAGCTTAGTCCAGGGGGCCGGAAACACCATATATTTT
len: 13; d_gene: NA; j_gene: TRBJ2-7; abundance: NA; v_gene: TRBV9; CDR3aa: CASSVGVDYEQYF; CDR3nt: TGTGCCAGCAGCGTAGGTGTGGACTACGAGCAGTACTTC
len: 14; d_gene: TRBD1; j_gene: TRBJ2-7; abundance: NA; v_gene: TRBV27; CDR3aa: CASSNRGVGYEQYF; CDR3nt: TGTGCCAGTTCGAACAGGGGAGTGGGGTACGAGCAGTACTTC
len: 15; d_gene: TRBD1; j_gene: TRBJ2-3; abundance: NA; v_gene: TRBV9; CDR3aa: CASSGTGAGADTQYF; CDR3nt: TGTGCCAGCAGCGGTACAGGGGCCGGGGCAGATACGCAGTATTTT
len: 15; d_gene: NA; j_gene: TRBJ2-7; abundance: NA; v_gene: TRBV6-6; CDR3aa: CASRQDSNPSYEQYF; CDR3nt: TGTGCCAGCAGACAAGACTCTAATCCCTCCTACGAGCAGTACTTC
len: 14; d_gene: TRBD1; j_gene: TRBJ1-4; abundance: NA; v_gene: TRBV7-2; CDR3aa: CASSGLGTGEKLFF; CDR3nt: TGTGCCAGCAGCGGACTCGGGACAGGAGAAAAACTGTTTTTT
len: 16; d_gene: NA; j_gene: TRBJ1-5; abundance: medium-sized; v_gene: TRBV21-1; CDR3aa: CATQTGSLSSNQPQHF; CDR3nt: TGTGCCACCCAGACAGGGAGCCTCTCTAGCAATCAGCCCCAGCATTTT
len: 14; d_gene: NA; j_gene: TRBJ2-1; abundance: NA; v_gene: TRBV19; CDR3aa: CASSGRGNYNEQFF; CDR3nt: TGTGCCAGTAGTGGCCGCGGGAACTACAATGAGCAGTTCTTC
len: 13; d_gene: NA; j_gene: TRBJ2-5; abundance: NA; v_gene: TRBV6-5; CDR3aa: CASKVKGQETQYF; CDR3nt: TGTGCCAGCAAGGTGAAAGGCCAAGAGACCCAGTACTTC
len: 16; d_gene: TRBD2; j_gene: TRBJ2-3; abundance: NA; v_gene: TRBV4-3; CDR3aa: CASSQETSGVTDTQYF; CDR3nt: TGCGCCAGCAGCCAAGAAACTAGCGGGGTCACAGATACGCAGTATTTT
len: 16; d_gene: TRBD1; j_gene: TRBJ2-2; abundance: NA; v_gene: TRBV7-9; CDR3aa: CASSPNRGEGTGELFF; CDR3nt: TGTGCCAGCAGCCCCAACAGGGGCGAGGGAACCGGGGAGCTGTTTTTT
len: 13; d_gene: NA; j_gene: TRBJ1-4; abundance: few; v_gene: TRBV7-9; CDR3aa: CASSLAHGQKLFF; CDR3nt: TGTGCCAGCAGCTTAGCGCACGGGCAGAAACTGTTTTTT
len: 12; d_gene: NA; j_gene: TRBJ2-3; abundance: once; v_gene: TRBV6-4; CDR3aa: CAKATSTDTQYF; CDR3nt: TGTGCCAAGGCTACTAGCACAGATACGCAGTATTTT
len: 14; d_gene: NA; j_gene: TRBJ1-2; abundance: NA; v_gene: TRBV7-9; CDR3aa: CASSLTGPYYGYTF; CDR3nt: TGTGCCAGCAGCTTAACAGGACCCTACTATGGCTACACCTTC
len: 13; d_gene: NA; j_gene: TRBJ2-3; abundance: once; v_gene: TRBV5-6; CDR3aa: CASSFQEADTQYF; CDR3nt: TGTGCCAGCAGCTTCCAAGAGGCAGATACGCAGTATTTT
len: 14; d_gene: NA; j_gene: TRBJ2-7; abundance: NA; v_gene: TRBV6-5; CDR3aa: CASSRGPAPDEQYF; CDR3nt: TGTGCCAGCAGCCGGGGGCCGGCGCCTGACGAGCAGTACTTC
len: 19; d_gene: TRBD2; j_gene: TRBJ2-3; abundance: once; v_gene: TRBV9; CDR3aa: CASSVGLAGGLKSTDTQYF; CDR3nt: TGTGCCAGCAGCGTAGGGTTGGCGGGGGGCCTAAAAAGCACAGATACGCAGTATTTT
len: 16; d_gene: TRBD2; j_gene: TRBJ2-7; abundance: NA; v_gene: TRBV7-8; CDR3aa: CASSSAATQGTSGVYF; CDR3nt: TGTGCCAGCAGCTCCGCCGCAACCCAGGGGACTAGCGGGGTTTACTTC
len: 11; d_gene: NA; j_gene: TRBJ2-1; abundance: NA; v_gene: TRBV29-1; CDR3aa: CSVEMNNEQFF; CDR3nt: TGCAGCGTTGAAATGAACAATGAGCAGTTCTTC
len: 14; d_gene: NA; j_gene: TRBJ1-5; abundance: NA; v_gene: TRBV27; CDR3aa: CASSLYRDHQPQHF; CDR3nt: TGTGCCAGCTCCCTGTACAGGGACCATCAGCCCCAGCATTTT
len: 14; d_gene: NA; j_gene: TRBJ2-5; abundance: NA; v_gene: TRBV28; CDR3aa: CASSPQVGRETQYF; CDR3nt: TGTGCCAGCAGCCCTCAGGTGGGGAGGGAGACCCAGTACTTC
len: 13; d_gene: TRBD1; j_gene: TRBJ2-3; abundance: NA; v_gene: TRBV30; CDR3aa: CAWTGGGIDTQYF; CDR3nt: TGTGCCTGGACAGGGGGCGGCATAGATACGCAGTATTTT
len: 14; d_gene: NA; j_gene: TRBJ1-1; abundance: NA; v_gene: TRBV5-1; CDR3aa: CASSLVRTNTEAFF; CDR3nt: TGCGCCAGCAGCTTGGTACGGACGAACACTGAAGCTTTCTTT
len: 13; d_gene: TRBD1; j_gene: TRBJ2-7; abundance: NA; v_gene: TRBV18; CDR3aa: CASSPGTAYEQYF; CDR3nt: TGTGCCAGCTCACCAGGGACAGCCTACGAGCAGTACTTC
len: 16; d_gene: TRBD1; j_gene: TRBJ2-2; abundance: NA; v_gene: TRBV28; CDR3aa: CASSPWTGTNTGELFF; CDR3nt: TGTGCCAGCAGTCCCTGGACAGGGACTAACACCGGGGAGCTGTTTTTT
len: 14; d_gene: NA; j_gene: TRBJ2-2; abundance: NA; v_gene: TRBV19; CDR3aa: CASSMVWNTGELFF; CDR3nt: TGTGCCAGTAGTATGGTATGGAACACCGGGGAGCTGTTTTTT
len: 15; d_gene: NA; j_gene: TRBJ2-7; abundance: NA; v_gene: TRBV25-1; CDR3aa: CASSERTESSYEQYF; CDR3nt: TGTGCCAGCAGTGAACGGACCGAGAGCTCCTACGAGCAGTACTTC